This T cell receptor beta chain was identified in a study of post-analysis software for immune sequencing data. Study-wide background: Secondary progressive, relapsing-remitting and progressive-relapsing multiple sclerosis were among the included disease courses. Study-level findings and limits: Controls showed lower frequencies than patients for 5 or 6 TRBV segments, and TRBV5-6, TRBV5-1 and TRBV20-1 were among these. Normalized Chao1 diversity was significantly reduced in patients versus controls.

Unique molecular identifiers had been added to the TCR beta cDNA libraries. T cells numbering roughly 1 to 10 million yielded 450,000 to 600,000 cDNA molecules. TCRdb reprocessed the PCR reads via MiXCR and lists one record per CDR3 protein. The sample has 750,000 to 900,000 distinct CDR3 sequences; 35% to 55% are singletons. This clonotype appeared many times. Its antigen is unidentified. The CDR3 covers 13 residues. The V gene's germline CDR1 is DFQATT and CDR2 SNEGSKA (reference sequence). The junction had 5 bases not matched to a gene; V was cut back by 7 bases and J by 4 bases. Sequencing was performed on blood. The sequence came from a girl under 18 with multiple sclerosis. The chain uses TRBV20-1 and TRBJ2-5, with TRBD2 identical over 11 bases. DNA for the CDR3: TGCAGTGTTCAACTAGCGGGAGTAGAGACCCAGTACTTC. It translates to CSVQLAGVETQYF.